The 29 T cell receptor beta chains given below trace back to one sample, sequenced in a study of blood T cell repertoires in COVID-19. The assay was immunoSEQ multiplex PCR, and TCRdb's table has in-frame clones only and misses some. The sample shows approximately 190,000 clones, 70% to 90% of them seen only once. Input material: peripheral blood. The receptors were gathered from a man aged 55 to 70 with active or convalescent COVID-19.

The rearrangement links TRBV6-5 to TRBJ2-3; TRBD1 aligns across 9 bases. The length of the CDR3 is 15 residues. The germline gives CDR1 MNHEY, CDR2 SVGAGI. The J segment lost 3 bases and the V segment lost 6 bases, leaving 7 bases of the junction unmatched. The CDR3 sequence: CASSNRGLGTDTQYF. The CDR3 DNA reads TGTGCCAGCAGCAACAGGGGGCTGGGAACAGATACGCAGTATTTT.

This chain links TRBV18 with TRBJ2-5; 7 bases line up with TRBD1. The length of the CDR3 is 13 residues. Germline V gene lookup returns CDR1 KGHSH and CDR2 LQKENI. V lost 5 bases, J lost 5 bases, and 5 bases stayed unmatched. Here the CDR3 DNA reads TGTGCCAGCTCAAGACAGGGAGTCGAGACCCAGTACTTC. The encoded protein is CASSRQGVETQYF.

The chain recombines TRBV30 with TRBJ1-5; a possible D gene is TRBD1 (5 bases). V was cut by 0 bases and J by 2 bases, with 8 bases left in between. Germline V gene data show CDR1 as GTSNPN and CDR2 as SVGIG (reference sequence). The CDR3 length is 14 residues. The CDR3 DNA is TGTGCCTGGAGTGTACAAGGGGGCAATCAGCCCCAGCATTTT. Translated: CAWSVQGGNQPQHF. The whole variable domain, filled in from reference TRBV30 and TRBJ1-5, reads SQTIHQWPATLVQPVGSPLSLECTVEGTSNPNLYWYRQAAGRGLQLLFYSVGIGQISSEVPQNLSASRPQDRQFILSSKKLLLSDSGFYLCAWSVQGGNQPQHFGDGTRLSIL.

This clone was seen only a few times. Here the CDR3 DNA reads TGTGCCACCAGCAGAGATCCGGGACTCCCGAACACTGAAGCTTTCTTT. Translated, it gives CATSRDPGLPNTEAFF. V usage is TRBV15 and J usage is TRBJ1-1; possible D gene TRBD1, 5 bases. The V and J ends lost 0 bases and 1 base respectively, with 12 bases between them. The CDR3 sequence is 16 residues long. The germline CDR1 and CDR2 sequences are LNHNV and YYDKDF (reference sequence).

This clone was recorded only once. The chain joins TRBV5-5 to TRBJ2-3, with 11 bases aligning to TRBD2. This CDR3 has 15 residues. Losses at the gene ends were 2 bases for V and 4 bases for J; bases not matched to a gene: 3. The V gene's germline CDR1 is SGHKS and CDR2 YYEKEE (reference sequence). The CDR3 DNA reads as TGTGCCAGCAGCTTTAGCGGGGGGGCATCAGATACGCAGTATTTT. Translated, it gives CASSFSGGASDTQYF.

This clone has only one observation. The chain is built from TRBV30 and TRBJ1-2; D gene ambiguous. The CDR3 runs 12 residues. The ends were cut back, 1 base at V and 5 bases at J, with 8 bases in the middle. The germline CDR1 and CDR2 sequences are GTSNPN and SVGIG (reference sequence). This CDR3 is CAWSGAYYGYTF. Written as DNA, the CDR3 is TGTGCCTGGAGTGGGGCGTATTATGGCTACACCTTC.

The chain uses TRBV7-9 and TRBJ1-1; possibly TRBD1 for D (5 bases). Per the germline V gene, CDR1 is SEHNR and CDR2 is FQNEAQ (reference sequence). CDR3 length: 15 residues. Between the trimmed V and J ends, which lost 5 bases and 4 bases, there was a span of 17 bases. The CDR3 nucleotides are TGTGCCAGCAGCCCTTTCCCGGATCAGGGCACTGAAGCTTTCTTT. Translation: CASSPFPDQGTEAFF.

This chain links TRBV5-4 with TRBJ2-5; TRBD2 matches at 7 bases. V lost 4 bases and J lost 4; bases outside the gene matches: 7. Germline V gives CDR1 SGHNT, CDR2 YYREEE (reference sequence). CDR3 size: 14 residues. The chain's CDR3 is CASSPGRLGETQYF. The DNA for the CDR3 is TGTGCCAGCAGCCCCGGGAGGCTCGGAGAGACCCAGTACTTC.

For the CDR3, the DNA is TGTGCCACCGGGGGAGGACAGGGGACGATCAGCCAGCCCCAGCATTTT. It codes for CATGGGQGTISQPQHF. The chain joins TRBV24-1 to TRBJ1-5; 9 nucleotides line up with TRBD1. The V segment lost 9 bases and the J segment 7 bases; nucleotides outside the gene matches: 15. Germline-derived CDR1 and CDR2 are KGHDR and SFDVKD. The CDR3 loop spans 16 amino acids.

The chain has TRBV12-3 or TRBV12-4 and TRBJ2-1; possibly TRBD1 for D (5 bases). Trimming took 2 bases from V and 15 from J, leaving 14 bases between them. This CDR3 is built from 12 residues. CDR3 residues: CASSLSRVGRFF. For the CDR3, the DNA is TGTGCCAGCAGTTTAAGCAGGGTGGGAAGGTTCTTC.

The chain combines TRBV5-3 with TRBJ2-3; D is unresolved. TRBV5-3 is recorded as an ORF, its role being uncertain. The V and J ends lost 0 bases and 2 bases respectively, with 7 bases between them. This CDR3 spans 14 amino acids. CDR3 sequence reads: CARSLAQATDTQYF. In DNA form, the CDR3 reads TGTGCCAGAAGCTTGGCCCAGGCCACAGATACGCAGTATTTT.

The chain joins TRBV5-6 to TRBJ2-3; TRBD1 aligns across 7 bases. With 4 bases clipped from V and 2 bases from J, the junction kept 7 bases outside the gene matches. This CDR3 contains 15 residues. Germline lookup yields CDR1 SGHDT and CDR2 YYEEEE. The CDR3 region is CASSPGTVLTDTQYF. In DNA form, the CDR3 reads TGTGCCAGCAGCCCGGGGACAGTTCTCACAGATACGCAGTATTTT.

The chain couples TRBV30 to TRBJ1-6; TRBD1 aligns across 7 bases. Germline CDR1 and CDR2: GTSNPN and SVGIG (reference sequence). The CDR3 loop spans 14 amino acids. The V gene end was trimmed by 1 base and the J gene end by 5 bases; junction bases not matched to a gene: 2. The CDR3 sequence is CAWSAGQNNSPLHF. CDR3 DNA: TGTGCCTGGAGTGCGGGACAGAATAATTCACCCCTCCACTTT.

This clone was counted between two and nine times. The rearrangement uses TRBV11-3 and TRBJ2-3, with a tentative D call TRBD2 (7 bases). CDR1 SGHNT and CDR2 YENEEA come from the germline V gene. V dropped 0 bases and J dropped 5 bases, with 15 bases sitting between them. This CDR3 has 16 amino acids. CDR3 residues: CASSLEGGAGRDTQYF. The DNA of the CDR3 is TGTGCCAGCAGCTTAGAGGGGGGGGCAGGTCGAGATACGCAGTATTTT.

The rearrangement joins TRBV18 to TRBJ2-3; possibly TRBD1 for D (6 bases). The germline V gene encodes CDR1 KGHSH and CDR2 LQKENI. Trimming took 2 bases from V and 0 from J, leaving 9 bases between them. The CDR3 is made up of 15 amino acids. CDR3 in amino acids: CASSPKDRSTDTQYF. The DNA of the CDR3 is TGTGCCAGCTCACCAAAGGACAGAAGCACAGATACGCAGTATTTT.

The chain links TRBV7-3 to TRBJ2-1; 8 bases agree with TRBD1. Germline V gene lookup returns CDR1 SGHTA and CDR2 FQGTGA. The CDR3 has 13 residues. V shed 3 bases, J shed 5 bases, and the junction held 0 bases outside the gene matches. Here the CDR3 reads CASSLDRDNEQFF. CDR3 in DNA: TGTGCCAGCAGCTTGGACAGGGACAATGAGCAGTTCTTC.

The rearrangement links TRBV2 to TRBJ2-1; TRBD1 agrees at 12 bases. This CDR3 comprises 14 residues. J gave up 7 bases and V 8 bases, and 6 bases lay outside the gene matches. Germline loops: CDR1 SNHLY, CDR2 FYNNEI. As DNA, the CDR3 is TGTGCCAGCGGGGGACAGGGGGCTGGGAATGAGCAGTTCTTC. Amino acids: CASGGQGAGNEQFF.

This chain uses TRBV5-1 with TRBJ2-5, with D possibly being TRBD2 (7 bases). Germline CDR1 and CDR2: SGHRS and YFSETQ. Trimming left V 4 bases short and J 7 bases short, with 20 bases between. CDR3 length: 15 amino acids. The CDR3 DNA sequence: TGCGCCAGCAGCATGACCGGGGGGCCGGGCGGGACCCAGTACTTC. It is translated as CASSMTGGPGGTQYF. Complete variable domain (other parts from reference TRBV5-1 and TRBJ2-5): KAGVTQTPRYLIKTRGQQVTLSCSPISGHRSVSWYQQTPGQGLQFLFEYFSETQRNKGNFPGRFSGRQFSNSRSEMNVSTLELGDSALYLCASSMTGGPGGTQYFGPGTRLLVL.

The chain links TRBV13 to TRBJ1-1, with D unclear. CDR1 and CDR2 (germline): PRHDT, FYEKMQ (reference sequence). This CDR3 has 14 residues. The V gene lost 5 bases and the J gene lost 0 bases, with 10 bases spanning the gap. CDR3 nucleotide sequence: TGTGCCAGCAGCCCACAGACCATGAACACTGAAGCTTTCTTT. It codes for CASSPQTMNTEAFF.

This clone has a handful of counts. This sequence joins TRBV5-6 and TRBJ2-7; 7 bases agree with TRBD1. V lost 3 bases and J lost 6; bases outside the gene matches: 6. The CDR3 loop spans 13 amino acids. Germline-derived CDR1 and CDR2 are SGHDT and YYEEEE. In DNA form, the CDR3 reads TGTGCCAGCAGCTCGAGACAGGGCGGCGAGCAGTACTTC. Amino acid sequence: CASSSRQGGEQYF. Filled out from reference TRBV5-6 and TRBJ2-7, the complete variable domain reads DAGVTQSPTHLIKTRGQQVTLRCSPKSGHDTVSWYQQALGQGPQFIFQYYEEEERQRGNFPDRFSGHQFPNYSSELNVNALLLGDSALYLCASSSRQGGEQYFGPGTRLTVT.

The gene calls are TRBV7-3 and TRBJ2-5; 10 bases are a match to TRBD2. J gave up 5 bases and V 5 bases, and 8 bases lay outside the gene matches. Germline V CDR1 and CDR2: SGHTA, FQGTGA. The CDR3 runs to 15 residues. CDR3 sequence: CASSRSGGAWETQYF. CDR3 nucleotide sequence: TGTGCCAGCAGCCGCAGCGGGGGGGCTTGGGAGACCCAGTACTTC.

The chain has TRBV3-1 (or the pseudogene TRBV3-2) and TRBJ2-2, with D possibly matching TRBD2 (6 bases). Germline V gives CDR1 LGHDT, CDR2 YNNKEL (reference sequence). V gave up 5 bases and J gave up 4 bases, with 11 bases separating them. The length of the CDR3 is 14 residues. The CDR3 nucleotides are TGTGCCAGCAGCGGAGGGTGGGGCACCGGGGAGCTGTTTTTT. It specifies CASSGGWGTGELFF.

The V gene is TRBV2, the J gene TRBJ1-2; possibly TRBD1 for D (6 bases). CDR1 SNHLY and CDR2 FYNNEI come from the germline V gene. Between the trimmed V and J ends, which lost 8 bases and 4 bases, there was a span of 14 bases. This CDR3 has 13 amino acids. CDR3 residues: CASVRTALYGYTF. The DNA for the CDR3 is TGTGCCAGCGTCCGGACAGCACTCTATGGCTACACCTTC.

The sample holds a few counts of this clone. The gene calls are TRBV5-1 and TRBJ1-6; D is possibly TRBD1 (5 bases). V shed 0 bases and J shed 4 bases, with 11 bases lying between them. CDR3 length equals 16 residues. CDR1 is SGHRS, CDR2 YFSETQ, per germline. CDR3 sequence reads: CASSLESGLYNSPLHF. DNA for the CDR3: TGCGCCAGCAGCTTGGAGTCAGGGCTGTATAATTCACCCCTCCACTTT.

The chain joins TRBV5-4 to TRBJ2-4; D is undetermined. V was shortened by 0 bases and J by 1 base, with 5 bases between the two germline ends. Germline CDR1 reads SGHNT; CDR2 reads YYREEE (reference sequence). The CDR3 is 14 residues long. Written as DNA, the CDR3 is TGTGCCAGCAGCTTGGGAGCGGCCAAAAACATTCAGTACTTC. This sequence encodes CASSLGAAKNIQYF.

The chain carries TRBV5-1 and TRBJ1-4; TRBD1 matches at 12 bases. This CDR3 has 16 residues. V shed 4 bases and J 2 bases; nucleotides not matched to a gene: 3. In germline, CDR1 is SGHRS, CDR2 YFSETQ. In nucleotides, the CDR3 is TGCGCCAGCAGCCTGGGGACAGGGGGCACTAATGAAAAACTGTTTTTT. This gives the protein CASSLGTGGTNEKLFF.

The chain links TRBV5-4 to TRBJ2-2; D gene ambiguous. Trimming removed 0 bases from V and 3 bases from J, with 9 bases in between. The CDR3 is 15 residues long. Germline V gene sequence: CDR1 SGHNT, CDR2 YYREEE (reference sequence). The CDR3 loop reads CASSLDTDYTGELFF. The DNA of the CDR3 is TGTGCCAGCAGCTTGGATACAGATTACACCGGGGAGCTGTTTTTT.

As concerns this clone: The germline gene is not matched at one end of the junction; a read error may be the cause. The chain uses TRBV4-2 and TRBJ2-3, with 7 bases identical to TRBD2. Germline CDR1 is LGHNA and CDR2 is YNFKEQ. The CDR3 has 16 amino acids. This chain's CDR3 is CASSQSGAGRTNTQYF. The CDR3 nucleotides read TGTGCCAGCAGCCAATCCGGAGCGGGGCGCACAAATACGCAGTATTTT.

The chain carries TRBV5-1 and TRBJ2-7; possibly TRBD1 for D (7 bases). The CDR3 runs 15 residues. Germline values: CDR1 SGHRS, CDR2 YFSETQ. V dropped 3 bases and J dropped 2 bases, with 15 bases sitting between them. This CDR3 reads CASSSLAGGPYEQYF. CDR3 DNA: TGCGCCAGCAGCTCCCTTGCAGGGGGGCCCTACGAGCAGTACTTC.